This T cell receptor beta chain was retrieved from a study of T cell responses to AZD1222 COVID-19 vaccine. With V trimmed by 6 bases and J by 0 bases, 27 bases remained unmatched. The germline CDR1 and CDR2 sequences are MDHEN and SYDVKM. CDR3 length equals 24 residues. Findings and caveats of the study: Along spike, vaccine-associated CD4 TCRs were found throughout, with dominance at 160-218 and 743-854. Repertoires were sampled only after the peak T cell response. Nearly half of unique spike-specific TCRs reportedly avoided B.1.351 and B.1.1.7 mutated regions.

Notes on this clone: Its matching antigen is unknown.

Sequencing used immunoSEQ multiplex PCR; TCRdb keeps in-frame clones, though not all of them. Counted here are fewer than 85,000 clones, approximately 90% occurring once; the ten biggest clones make up roughly 29%. This specimen was peripheral blood, taken on day 0 of AZD1222 vaccination. This TCR was recovered from an adult in good health. This chain connects TRBV28 to TRBJ2-7, with 15 bases lining up with TRBD2. The CDR3: CASRAQPGTAPPRTSGRASYEQYF. The CDR3 DNA reads as TGTGCCAGCAGAGCTCAACCCGGGACAGCCCCGCCTCGGACTAGCGGGAGGGCCTCCTACGAGCAGTACTTC.